The 22 T cell receptor beta chains listed next were all sequenced from one sample in a study of blood T cell repertoires in COVID-19 (dated by TCRdb to 2020 to 2021). Libraries were constructed by the immunoSEQ multiplex PCR assay. TCRdb obtained this table from immuneACCESS and retained in-frame rearrangements with V and J assigned. These tables miss some clones; where compared with another copy, unresolved V genes account for less than half of the shortfall, and the remainder is unexplained. For this sample the table gives about 350,000 clones, of which over 85% were detected only once. 3% to 4% of the sample goes to the ten largest clones. Sequences were obtained from peripheral blood. These receptors were taken from an older woman with COVID-19, enrolled during active disease.

V usage is TRBV5-1 and J usage is TRBJ2-5; 8 positions match TRBD1. This CDR3 spans 14 amino acids. Germline assignment: CDR1 SGHRS and CDR2 YFSETQ. J was trimmed by 4 bases and V by 4 bases; bases with no gene match: 6. The CDR3 reads CASSVQGDVETQYF. The CDR3 nucleotides read TGCGCCAGCAGCGTACAGGGGGATGTAGAGACCCAGTACTTC. Full variable domain (missing parts from reference TRBV5-1 and TRBJ2-5): KAGVTQTPRYLIKTRGQQVTLSCSPISGHRSVSWYQQTPGQGLQFLFEYFSETQRNKGNFPGRFSGRQFSNSRSEMNVSTLELGDSALYLCASSVQGDVETQYFGPGTRLLVL.

V is TRBV7-9 and J is TRBJ1-1; the match to TRBD1 covers 11 bases. Unmatched junction bases numbered 1, after V lost 0 bases and J lost 4 bases. CDR3 size: 15 residues. Germline values: CDR1 SEHNR, CDR2 FQNEAQ (reference sequence). The CDR3 region is CASSLAGTGGTEAFF. The CDR3 DNA is TGTGCCAGCAGCTTAGCGGGGACAGGGGGCACTGAAGCTTTCTTT.

The chain couples TRBV30 to TRBJ1-5, with D maybe TRBD1 (5 bases). Per the germline V gene, CDR1 is GTSNPN and CDR2 is SVGIG (reference sequence). The CDR3 length is 16 residues. Trimming removed 0 bases from V and 5 bases from J, with 17 bases in between. The CDR3 reads CAWSVRDGGNYQPQHF. Here the CDR3 DNA reads TGTGCCTGGAGTGTCCGGGACGGGGGGAACTATCAGCCCCAGCATTTT.

This clone came up once. This chain connects TRBV27 to TRBJ2-1; D is unresolved. The germline CDR1 and CDR2 sequences are MNHEY and SMNVEV (reference sequence). The CDR3 loop spans 12 amino acids. V lost 3 bases, J lost 5 bases, and 5 bases lay in between. CDR3 DNA: TGTGCCAGCAGTTTTCGGGACAATGAGCAGTTCTTC. Translating gives CASSFRDNEQFF.

In its sample, this clone was seen once. This chain links TRBV10-3 with TRBJ1-6, with D tentatively TRBD1 (6 bases). V dropped 7 bases and J dropped 0 bases, with 13 bases sitting between them. The CDR3 is 16 amino acids. In germline, CDR1 is ENHRY, CDR2 SYGVKD. CDR3 sequence (DNA): TGTGCCATCAATACAGGGCTGAGCTCCTATAATTCACCCCTCCACTTT. Protein: CAINTGLSSYNSPLHF.

The gene calls are TRBV5-6 and TRBJ2-2; 10 bases are shared with TRBD1. Germline V gene sequence: CDR1 SGHDT, CDR2 YYEEEE. The CDR3 runs to 16 residues. V lost 4 bases to trimming and J lost 4 bases; unmatched junction nucleotides: 7. The CDR3 spells CASSPGTGAGTGELFF. The CDR3 nucleotides are TGTGCCAGCAGCCCGGGGACAGGGGCGGGCACCGGGGAGCTGTTTTTT. The variable domain in full, completed from reference TRBV5-6 and TRBJ2-2, reads DAGVTQSPTHLIKTRGQQVTLRCSPKSGHDTVSWYQQALGQGPQFIFQYYEEEERQRGNFPDRFSGHQFPNYSSELNVNALLLGDSALYLCASSPGTGAGTGELFFGEGSRLTVL.

The chain has TRBV5-1 and TRBJ1-2; the D is unclear. Germline lookup yields CDR1 SGHRS and CDR2 YFSETQ. V lost 4 bases to trimming and J lost 4 bases, with 8 bases between them. This CDR3 is 12 amino acids long. The CDR3 sequence: CASSQEAYGYTF. The CDR3 region has the DNA TGCGCCAGCAGCCAGGAGGCCTATGGCTACACCTTC.

CDR3 in DNA: TGTGCCAGCAGTGCTAGGGCGGGACAGGGTTTAATGAACACTGAAGCTTTCTTT. This gives the protein CASSARAGQGLMNTEAFF. The genes are TRBV2 and TRBJ1-1; 9 bases line up with TRBD1. The trim removed 4 bases at V and 0 bases at J, leaving 12 bases unmatched. Germline loops: CDR1 SNHLY, CDR2 FYNNEI. This CDR3 has 18 residues.

The chain carries TRBV19 and TRBJ2-3, with 8 bases matching TRBD2. Unmatched junction bases numbered 2, after V lost 6 bases and J lost 3 bases. Germline values: CDR1 LNHDA, CDR2 SQIVND (reference sequence). The CDR3 covers 13 residues. The CDR3 region is CASRSGGTDTQYF. CDR3 bases: TGTGCCAGTAGATCGGGGGGGACAGATACGCAGTATTTT.

This clone was recorded once. The chain employs TRBV2 and TRBJ2-5; 13 nucleotides line up with TRBD2. CDR1 is SNHLY, CDR2 FYNNEI, per germline. This CDR3 region has 16 residues. V lost 4 bases and J lost 7; bases outside the gene matches: 9. The CDR3 sequence: CASSGTSGGSERTQYF. Written as DNA, the CDR3 is TGTGCCAGCAGTGGGACTAGCGGGGGCTCCGAAAGGACCCAGTACTTC.

This rearrangement joins TRBV24-1 to TRBJ1-5, with D maybe TRBD1 (5 bases). Per the germline V gene, CDR1 is KGHDR and CDR2 is SFDVKD. The CDR3 length is 15 residues. V lost 3 bases to trimming and J lost 8 bases, with 16 bases between them. CDR3 in DNA: TGTGCCACCAGTGATGGGGGGGAAGAAGTGGAGCCCCAGCATTTT. This codes for CATSDGGEEVEPQHF.

This chain links TRBV4-2 with TRBJ2-2, with D possibly TRBD1 on 7 matching bases. Germline V gene lookup returns CDR1 LGHNA and CDR2 YNFKEQ. V was cut by 4 bases and J by 0 bases, with 12 bases left in between. The CDR3 is made up of 16 amino acids. The CDR3 spells CASSPSRGANTGELFF. The CDR3 region has the DNA TGTGCCAGCAGCCCGAGCAGGGGGGCGAACACCGGGGAGCTGTTTTTT.

This chain connects TRBV19 to TRBJ1-5; TRBD1 aligns across 8 bases. Germline values: CDR1 LNHDA, CDR2 SQIVND (reference sequence). V dropped 8 bases and J dropped 7; count of bases not matched to a gene: 4. The CDR3 is made up of 12 amino acids. CDR3 loop: CASGQGGQPQHF. In DNA, the CDR3 is TGTGCCAGTGGACAGGGTGGGCAGCCCCAGCATTTT.

This clone has only a few counts. The chain links TRBV12-3 or TRBV12-4 to TRBJ1-2; TRBD1 agrees at 7 bases. The CDR3 consists of 12 residues. J gave up 5 bases and V 6 bases, and 3 bases lay outside the gene matches. CDR3 loop: CASSRDRYGYTF. CDR3 nucleotide sequence: TGTGCCAGCAGCCGGGACAGATATGGCTACACCTTC.

This rearrangement joins TRBV18 to TRBJ1-1; D not resolved. The length of the CDR3 is 16 residues. Trimming took 3 bases from V and 0 from J, leaving 14 bases between them. From germline, CDR1 is KGHSH and CDR2 LQKENI. The CDR3 spells CASSPEGLYMNTEAFF. The CDR3 DNA reads as TGTGCCAGCTCACCCGAGGGTCTCTACATGAACACTGAAGCTTTCTTT.

The chain has TRBV15 and TRBJ2-1; 9 nucleotides line up with TRBD2. This CDR3 has 15 amino acids. V trimming: 0 bases; J trimming: 9 bases; junction bases outside the gene matches: 6. CDR1 and CDR2 (germline): LNHNV, YYDKDF (reference sequence). The CDR3 sequence is CATSRETSGFGEQFF. Here the CDR3 DNA reads TGTGCCACCAGCAGAGAAACTAGCGGGTTTGGTGAGCAGTTCTTC. Full variable domain (rest looked up from reference TRBV15 and TRBJ2-1): DAMVIQNPRYQVTQFGKPVTLSCSQTLNHNVMYWYQQKSSQAPKLLFHYYDKDFNNEADTPDNFQSRRPNTSFCFLDIRSPGLGDTAMYLCATSRETSGFGEQFFGPGTRLTVL.

This chain joins TRBV28 and TRBJ1-2; possible D gene TRBD1, 5 bases. V was clipped by 10 bases and J by 5 bases, with 17 bases between them. CDR3 length: 13 amino acids. The germline V gene encodes CDR1 MDHEN and CDR2 SYDVKM. The CDR3 protein is CATLDTGFYGYTF. The CDR3 DNA sequence: TGTGCCACGTTGGATACAGGCTTTTATGGCTACACCTTC.

The chain is built from TRBV7-2 and TRBJ1-6; possible D gene TRBD1, 5 bases. V was shortened by 3 bases and J by 11 bases, with 11 bases between the two germline ends. There are 13 residues in the CDR3. The germline gives CDR1 SGHTA, CDR2 FQGNSA. CDR3 amino acids: CASSFGGWAPLHF. CDR3 in DNA: TGTGCCAGCAGCTTCGGGGGTTGGGCACCCCTCCACTTT.

This chain connects TRBV25-1 to TRBJ1-2; weak D call: TRBD1 (5 bases). CDR1 is MGHDK, CDR2 SYGVNS, per germline. This CDR3 is 15 amino acids long. The V gene lost 1 base and the J gene lost 7 bases, with 16 bases spanning the gap. CDR3 DNA: TGTGCCAGCAGTGAATTTGAGGCGGGGCTAGGTGGCTACACCTTC. Protein sequence: CASSEFEAGLGGYTF.

J is TRBJ2-7 and V is TRBV5-6; perhaps TRBD2 as D (5 bases). V was trimmed by 4 bases and J by 3 bases, leaving 5 bases between them. Germline loops: CDR1 SGHDT, CDR2 YYEEEE. The CDR3 is 11 amino acids. This chain's CDR3 is CASSRGYEQYF. The DNA for the CDR3 is TGTGCCAGCAGCCGGGGCTACGAGCAGTACTTC.

The V gene is TRBV5-1, the J gene TRBJ2-7, with TRBD2 identical over 9 bases. The germline gives CDR1 SGHRS, CDR2 YFSETQ. V lost 5 bases to trimming and J lost 0 bases; unmatched junction nucleotides: 3. This CDR3 spans 14 amino acids. The CDR3: CASRGSGSSYEQYF. The CDR3 DNA is TGCGCCAGCAGAGGTAGCGGGAGCTCCTACGAGCAGTACTTC.

This clone is a singleton in its sample. The rearrangement joins TRBV3-1 (or the pseudogene TRBV3-2) to TRBJ2-5, with 10 nucleotides matching TRBD2. Germline trimming cut 6 bases from V and 0 bases from J; bases unmatched to any gene: 4. CDR3 length equals 15 residues. CDR1 and CDR2 (germline): LGHDT, YNNKEL (reference sequence). The chain's CDR3 is CASRELAGYQETQYF. CDR3 DNA sequence: TGTGCCAGCAGGGAACTAGCGGGATACCAAGAGACCCAGTACTTC.